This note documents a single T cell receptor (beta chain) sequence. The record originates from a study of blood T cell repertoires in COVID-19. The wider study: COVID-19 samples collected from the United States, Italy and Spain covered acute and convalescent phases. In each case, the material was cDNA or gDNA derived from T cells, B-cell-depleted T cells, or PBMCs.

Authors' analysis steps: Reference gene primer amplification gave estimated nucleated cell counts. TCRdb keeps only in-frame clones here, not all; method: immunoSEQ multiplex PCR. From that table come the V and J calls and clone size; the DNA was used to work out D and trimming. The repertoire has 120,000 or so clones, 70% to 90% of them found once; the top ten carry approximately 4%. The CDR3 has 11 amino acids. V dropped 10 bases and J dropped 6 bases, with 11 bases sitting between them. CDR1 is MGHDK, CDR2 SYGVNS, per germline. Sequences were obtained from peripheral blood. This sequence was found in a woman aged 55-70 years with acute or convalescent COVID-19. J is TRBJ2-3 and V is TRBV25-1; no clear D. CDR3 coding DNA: TGTGCCACCCTCGAGGTCGATACGCAGTATTTT. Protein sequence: CATLEVDTQYF.